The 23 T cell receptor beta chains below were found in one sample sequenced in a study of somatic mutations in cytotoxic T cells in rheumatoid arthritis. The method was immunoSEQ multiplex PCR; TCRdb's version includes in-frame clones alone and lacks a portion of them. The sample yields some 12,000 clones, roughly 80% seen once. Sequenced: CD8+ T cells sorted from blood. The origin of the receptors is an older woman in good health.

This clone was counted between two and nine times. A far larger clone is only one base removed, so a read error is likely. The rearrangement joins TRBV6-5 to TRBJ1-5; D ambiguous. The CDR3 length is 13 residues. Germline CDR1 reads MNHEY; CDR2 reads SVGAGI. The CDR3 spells CANSYSHGQPQHF. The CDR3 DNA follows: TGTGCCAACAGTTACAGCCACGGGCAGCCCCAGCATTTT.

CDR3 region: CASSFDRNNEKLFF. The CDR3 DNA reads as TGCGCCAGCAGCTTCGACAGGAATAATGAAAAACTGTTTTTT. The genes are TRBV4-1 and TRBJ1-4; possibly TRBD1 for D (6 bases). CDR3 length: 14 amino acids. Germline V CDR1 and CDR2: MGHRA, YSYEKL. Trimming removed 5 bases at V and 4 bases at J, with 11 bases between.

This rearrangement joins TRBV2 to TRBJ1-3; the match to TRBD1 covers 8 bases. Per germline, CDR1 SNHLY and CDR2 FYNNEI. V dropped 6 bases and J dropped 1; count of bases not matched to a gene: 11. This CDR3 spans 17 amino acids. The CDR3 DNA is TGTGCCAGCAGCTCCGGCCTACGGGACAGGTCTGGAAACACCATATATTTT. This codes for CASSSGLRDRSGNTIYF.

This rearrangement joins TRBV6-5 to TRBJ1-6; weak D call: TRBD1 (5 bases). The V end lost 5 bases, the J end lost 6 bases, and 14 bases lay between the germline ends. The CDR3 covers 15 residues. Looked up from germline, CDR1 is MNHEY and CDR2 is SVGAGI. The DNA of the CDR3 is TGTGCCAGCAGTCCGCGGGACGGCATTAATTCACCCCTCCACTTT. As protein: CASSPRDGINSPLHF.

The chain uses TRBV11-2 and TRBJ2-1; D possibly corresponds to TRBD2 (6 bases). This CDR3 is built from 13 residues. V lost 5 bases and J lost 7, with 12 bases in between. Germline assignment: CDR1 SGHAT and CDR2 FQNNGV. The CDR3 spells CASSPVGLNEQFF. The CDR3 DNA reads TGTGCCAGCAGCCCAGTGGGACTTAATGAGCAGTTCTTC.

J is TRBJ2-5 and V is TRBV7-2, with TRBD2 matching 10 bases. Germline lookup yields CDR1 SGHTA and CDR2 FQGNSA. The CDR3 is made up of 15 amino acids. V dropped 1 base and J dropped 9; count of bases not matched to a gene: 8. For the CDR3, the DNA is TGTGCCAGCAGCTTAGGAGGGCTAGCGGGGGACCCCCAGTACTTC. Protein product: CASSLGGLAGDPQYF.

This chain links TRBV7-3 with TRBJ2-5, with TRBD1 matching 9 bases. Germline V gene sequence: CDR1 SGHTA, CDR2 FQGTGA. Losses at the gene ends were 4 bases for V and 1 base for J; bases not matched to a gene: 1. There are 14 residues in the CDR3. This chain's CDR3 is CASSSTGGQETQYF. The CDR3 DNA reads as TGTGCCAGCAGCTCGACAGGGGGCCAAGAGACCCAGTACTTC.

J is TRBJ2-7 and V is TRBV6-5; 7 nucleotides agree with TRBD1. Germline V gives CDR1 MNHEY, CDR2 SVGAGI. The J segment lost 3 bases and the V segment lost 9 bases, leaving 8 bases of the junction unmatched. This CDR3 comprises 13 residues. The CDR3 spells CASSRDRFYEQYV. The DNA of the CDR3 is TGTGCCAGTTCCCGGGACAGATTCTACGAGCAGTACGTC.

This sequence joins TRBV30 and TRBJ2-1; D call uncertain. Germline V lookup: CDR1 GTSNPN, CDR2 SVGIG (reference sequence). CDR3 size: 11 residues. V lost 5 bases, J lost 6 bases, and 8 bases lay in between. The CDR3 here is CAWEAVNEQFF. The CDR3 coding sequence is TGTGCCTGGGAGGCCGTCAATGAGCAGTTCTTC. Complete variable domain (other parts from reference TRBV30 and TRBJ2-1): SQTIHQWPATLVQPVGSPLSLECTVEGTSNPNLYWYRQAAGRGLQLLFYSVGIGQISSEVPQNLSASRPQDRQFILSSKKLLLSDSGFYLCAWEAVNEQFFGPGTRLTVL.

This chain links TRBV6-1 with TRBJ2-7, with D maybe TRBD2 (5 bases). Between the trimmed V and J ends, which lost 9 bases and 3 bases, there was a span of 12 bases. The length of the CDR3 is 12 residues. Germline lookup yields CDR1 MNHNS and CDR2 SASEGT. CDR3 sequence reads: CASRPRDYEQYF. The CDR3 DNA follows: TGTGCCAGTAGACCCCGGGACTACGAGCAGTACTTC.

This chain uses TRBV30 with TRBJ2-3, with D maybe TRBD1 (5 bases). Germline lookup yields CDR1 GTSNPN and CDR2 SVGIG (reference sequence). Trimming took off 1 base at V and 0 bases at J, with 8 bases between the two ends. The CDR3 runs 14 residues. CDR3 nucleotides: TGTGCCTGGAGTGCGACAGCTAGCACAGATACGCAGTATTTT. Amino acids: CAWSATASTDTQYF.

The CDR3 reads CSVVTDRVDGYTF. The CDR3 DNA follows: TGCAGCGTTGTGACGGACAGGGTTGATGGCTACACCTTC. This chain uses TRBV29-1 with TRBJ1-2; the match to TRBD1 covers 8 bases. Germline CDR1 and CDR2: SQVTM and ANQGSEA. CDR3 length: 13 residues. V was pared by 4 bases and J by 6 bases, with 7 bases of the junction left unmatched.

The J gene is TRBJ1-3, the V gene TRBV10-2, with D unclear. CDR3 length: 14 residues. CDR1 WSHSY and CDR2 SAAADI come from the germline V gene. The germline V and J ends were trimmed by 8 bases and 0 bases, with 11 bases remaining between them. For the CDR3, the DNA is TGCGCCAGCGCCTTGGCAGGCTCTGGAAACACCATATATTTT. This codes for CASALAGSGNTIYF.

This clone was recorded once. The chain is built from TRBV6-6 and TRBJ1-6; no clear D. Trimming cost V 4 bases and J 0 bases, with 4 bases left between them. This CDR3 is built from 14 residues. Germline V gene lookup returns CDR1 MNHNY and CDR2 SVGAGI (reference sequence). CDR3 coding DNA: TGTGCCAGCAGTTTAGCCTCCTATAATTCACCCCTCCACTTT. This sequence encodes CASSLASYNSPLHF.

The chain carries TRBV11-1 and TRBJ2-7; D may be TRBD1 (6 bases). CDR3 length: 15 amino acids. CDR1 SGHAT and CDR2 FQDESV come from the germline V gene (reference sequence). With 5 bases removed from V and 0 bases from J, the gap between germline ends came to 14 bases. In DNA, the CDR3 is TGTGCCAGCAGCCTACCTAGGGGGAGCTCCTACGAGCAGTACTTC. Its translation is CASSLPRGSSYEQYF.

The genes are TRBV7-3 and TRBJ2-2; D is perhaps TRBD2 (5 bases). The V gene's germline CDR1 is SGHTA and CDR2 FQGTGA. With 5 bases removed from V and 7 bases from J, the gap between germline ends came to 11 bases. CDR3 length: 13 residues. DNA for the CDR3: TGTGCCAGCAGCCCGAGCGGAGGCGGGGAGCTGTTTTTT. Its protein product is CASSPSGGGELFF.

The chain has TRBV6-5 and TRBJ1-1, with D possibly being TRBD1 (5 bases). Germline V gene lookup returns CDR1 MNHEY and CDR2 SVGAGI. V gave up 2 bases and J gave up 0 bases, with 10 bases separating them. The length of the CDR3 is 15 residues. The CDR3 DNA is TGTGCCAGCAGTTACACCCGGACACTGAACACTGAAGCTTTCTTT. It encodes CASSYTRTLNTEAFF.

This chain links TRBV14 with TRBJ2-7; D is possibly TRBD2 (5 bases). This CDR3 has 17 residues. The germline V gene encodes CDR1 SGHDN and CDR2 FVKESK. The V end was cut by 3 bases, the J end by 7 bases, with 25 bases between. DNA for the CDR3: TGTGCCAGCAGCCAGTACGGACTGGGAGAGTTCCCTAGTGAGCAGTACTTC. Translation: CASSQYGLGEFPSEQYF.

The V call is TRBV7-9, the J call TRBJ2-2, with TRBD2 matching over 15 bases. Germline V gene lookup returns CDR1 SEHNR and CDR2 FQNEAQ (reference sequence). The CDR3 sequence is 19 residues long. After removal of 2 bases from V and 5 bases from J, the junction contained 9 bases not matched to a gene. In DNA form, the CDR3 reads TGTGCCAGCAGCTTATCCGGACTAGCGGGGGGGCCTTTTACCGGGGAGCTGTTTTTT. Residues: CASSLSGLAGGPFTGELFF. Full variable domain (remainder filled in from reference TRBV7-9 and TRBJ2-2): DTGVSQNPRHKITKRGQNVTFRCDPISEHNRLYWYRQTLGQGPEFLTYFQNEAQLEKSRLLSDRFSAERPKGSFSTLEIQRTEQGDSAMYLCASSLSGLAGGPFTGELFFGEGSRLTVL.

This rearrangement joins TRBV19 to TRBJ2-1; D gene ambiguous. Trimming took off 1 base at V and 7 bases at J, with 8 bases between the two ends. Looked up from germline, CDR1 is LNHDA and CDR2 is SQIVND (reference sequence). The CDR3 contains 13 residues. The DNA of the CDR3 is TGTGCCAGTAGTATAGGCGTCAAAAATGAGCAGTTCTTC. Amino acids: CASSIGVKNEQFF.

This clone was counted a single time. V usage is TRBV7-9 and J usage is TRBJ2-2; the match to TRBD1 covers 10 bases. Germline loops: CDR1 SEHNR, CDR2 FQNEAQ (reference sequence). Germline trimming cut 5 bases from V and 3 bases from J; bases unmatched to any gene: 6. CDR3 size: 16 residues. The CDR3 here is CASSVGTGDYTGELFF. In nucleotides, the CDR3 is TGTGCCAGCAGCGTCGGGACAGGGGATTACACCGGGGAGCTGTTTTTT.

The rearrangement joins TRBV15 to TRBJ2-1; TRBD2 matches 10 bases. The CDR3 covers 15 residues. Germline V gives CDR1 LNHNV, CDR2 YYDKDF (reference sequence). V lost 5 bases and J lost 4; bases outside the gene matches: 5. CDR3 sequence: CATSLRLAGYNEQFF. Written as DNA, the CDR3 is TGTGCCACCAGCCTCCGACTAGCGGGTTACAATGAGCAGTTCTTC.

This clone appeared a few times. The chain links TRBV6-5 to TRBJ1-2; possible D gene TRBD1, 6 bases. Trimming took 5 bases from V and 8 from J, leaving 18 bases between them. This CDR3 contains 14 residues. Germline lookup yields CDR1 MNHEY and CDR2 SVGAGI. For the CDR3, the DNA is TGTGCCAGCAGTCCCCAGGGAGGGGGGGAGGGCTACACCTTC. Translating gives CASSPQGGGEGYTF.